This T cell receptor (beta chain) stems from a study of T cell changes during pregnancy in multiple sclerosis. This CDR3 has 14 residues. Germline CDR1 is SNHLY and CDR2 is FYNNEI. V lost 4 bases and J lost 1, with 11 bases in between. TCRdb's copy holds only in-frame clones and misses some; the assay was immunoSEQ multiplex PCR. This repertoire shows roughly 100,000 clones, about nine tenths found once; its top ten account for 1.5% to 2%. This clonotype originated in a female donor with multiple sclerosis, enrolled in a pregnancy study. This chain connects TRBV2 to TRBJ2-7, with D unclear. The source was peripheral blood, collected after pregnancy. In DNA, the CDR3 is TGTGCCAGCAGTGTTGCACTAACATCCTACGAGCAGTACTTC. The encoded protein is CASSVALTSYEQYF.